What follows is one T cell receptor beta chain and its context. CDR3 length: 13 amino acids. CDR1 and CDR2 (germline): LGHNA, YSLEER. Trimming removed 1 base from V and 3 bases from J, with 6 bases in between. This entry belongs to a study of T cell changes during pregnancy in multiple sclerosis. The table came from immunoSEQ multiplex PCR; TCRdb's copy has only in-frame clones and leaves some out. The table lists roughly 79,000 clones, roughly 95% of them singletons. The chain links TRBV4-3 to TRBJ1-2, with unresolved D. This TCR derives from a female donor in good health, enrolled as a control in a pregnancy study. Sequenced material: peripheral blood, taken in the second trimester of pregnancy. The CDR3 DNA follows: TGCGCCAGCAGCCAAGGCACGGACTATGGCTACACCTTC. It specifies CASSQGTDYGYTF.